These 10 T cell receptor beta chains were all obtained from the same sample, sequenced in a study of T cell repertoires in cytomegalovirus infection. TCRdb re-called the reads through MiXCR, storing one row per CDR3 protein. This sample has around 450,000 distinct CDR3 sequences; roughly a third occur once, and the top ten carry roughly 13%. The sample consisted of PBMCs. These TCRs come from a human donor in good health (CMV status not recorded). Some clones in this sample may be carry-over from other donors' samples.

The sample holds a few counts of this clonotype. V gene TRBV19 combines with J gene TRBJ1-5, with D unclear. The CDR3 contains 14 residues. CDR1 and CDR2 (germline): LNHDA, SQIVND (reference sequence). The V gene lost 7 bases and the J gene lost 9 bases, with 19 bases spanning the gap. The CDR3 sequence is CASTREFGRAPQHF. The CDR3 DNA sequence: TGTGCCAGTACGCGAGAGTTTGGACGGGCGCCCCAGCATTTT.

The chain combines TRBV5-4 with TRBJ2-5, with TRBD2 matching 12 bases. This CDR3 is built from 16 residues. J lost 5 bases, V lost 3 bases, and 8 bases had no gene match. CDR1 and CDR2 (germline): SGHNT, YYREEE (reference sequence). This CDR3 reads CASSSLLAGGGETQYF. DNA for the CDR3: TGTGCCAGCAGCTCGCTACTAGCGGGGGGCGGGGAGACCCAGTACTTC.

This clonotype showed up just a few times. V and J are TRBV10-3 and TRBJ2-1; 11 nucleotides match TRBD2. V shed 5 bases, J shed 7 bases, and the junction held 13 bases outside the gene matches. Germline CDR1 reads ENHRY; CDR2 reads SYGVKD. The CDR3 totals 17 residues. The CDR3 DNA is TGTGCCATCAGTCCGATCCAGCCTAGCGGGGGGTATAATGAGCAGTTCTTC. Protein sequence: CAISPIQPSGGYNEQFF.

The chain recombines TRBV4-2 with TRBJ2-2, with 7 bases fitting TRBD2. Germline assignment: CDR1 LGHNA and CDR2 YNFKEQ. After removal of 4 bases from V and 2 bases from J, the junction contained 4 bases not matched to a gene. This CDR3 region has 15 residues. The CDR3 DNA follows: TGTGCCAGCAGCCCCCGGGGGGTAAACACCGGGGAGCTGTTTTTT. Encoded protein: CASSPRGVNTGELFF.

A word on this clonotype: A read error may explain this, as a much larger clone is one base away. V and J are TRBV28 and TRBJ2-5; TRBD2 matches 8 bases. Germline CDR1 MDHEN, CDR2 SYDVKM. CDR3 length: 14 residues. The CDR3 spells CASSPGLEQGTQYF. The CDR3, as DNA: TGTGCCAGCAGCCCGGGACTAGAACAAGGGACCCAGTACTTC.

In its sample, this clonotype was seen a few times. The genes are TRBV7-3 and TRBJ2-3; 7 bases agree with TRBD1. The CDR3 runs 13 residues. Germline-derived CDR1 and CDR2 are SGHTA and FQGTGA. Germline trimming cut 1 base from V and 11 bases from J; bases unmatched to any gene: 6. In DNA form, the CDR3 reads TGTGCCAGCAGCTTAAGGATAGGGGGCGAGCAGTATTTT. The encoded protein is CASSLRIGGEQYF.

The chain combines TRBV28 with TRBJ2-6; D not certain. V shed 4 bases and J shed 0 bases, with 10 bases lying between them. This CDR3 is built from 16 residues. CDR1 is MDHEN, CDR2 SYDVKM, per germline. Written as DNA, the CDR3 is TGTGCCAGCAGTTCCCCCGGGTCCTCTGGGGCCAACGTCCTGACTTTC. Its translation is CASSSPGSSGANVLTF.

This clonotype has more than one count but fewer than ten. The J gene is TRBJ1-5, the V gene TRBV2; D is unresolved. The CDR3 spans 13 residues. Germline V gene sequence: CDR1 SNHLY, CDR2 FYNNEI. V was trimmed by 7 bases and J by 3 bases, leaving 10 bases between them. The CDR3 bases are TGTGCCAGCAAAACGGATTACAATCAGCCCCAGCATTTT. Its translation is CASKTDYNQPQHF.

The rearrangement uses TRBV6-5 and TRBJ1-6; tentative D call: TRBD1 (5 bases). The CDR3 contains 13 residues. V lost 2 bases and J lost 11, with 10 bases in between. Germline CDR1 is MNHEY and CDR2 is SVGAGI. Here the CDR3 reads CASSYDTGPPLHF. Here the CDR3 DNA reads TGTGCCAGCAGTTACGATACAGGACCACCCCTCCACTTT.

At least ten counts were recorded for this clonotype. V usage is TRBV2 and J usage is TRBJ1-5, with D maybe TRBD1 (5 bases). V lost 6 bases to trimming and J lost 1 base, with 7 bases between them. This CDR3 contains 13 residues. Germline values: CDR1 SNHLY, CDR2 FYNNEI. CDR3 amino acids: CASRRDSNQPQHF. The CDR3 DNA is TGTGCCAGCAGACGGGACAGCAATCAGCCCCAGCATTTT.